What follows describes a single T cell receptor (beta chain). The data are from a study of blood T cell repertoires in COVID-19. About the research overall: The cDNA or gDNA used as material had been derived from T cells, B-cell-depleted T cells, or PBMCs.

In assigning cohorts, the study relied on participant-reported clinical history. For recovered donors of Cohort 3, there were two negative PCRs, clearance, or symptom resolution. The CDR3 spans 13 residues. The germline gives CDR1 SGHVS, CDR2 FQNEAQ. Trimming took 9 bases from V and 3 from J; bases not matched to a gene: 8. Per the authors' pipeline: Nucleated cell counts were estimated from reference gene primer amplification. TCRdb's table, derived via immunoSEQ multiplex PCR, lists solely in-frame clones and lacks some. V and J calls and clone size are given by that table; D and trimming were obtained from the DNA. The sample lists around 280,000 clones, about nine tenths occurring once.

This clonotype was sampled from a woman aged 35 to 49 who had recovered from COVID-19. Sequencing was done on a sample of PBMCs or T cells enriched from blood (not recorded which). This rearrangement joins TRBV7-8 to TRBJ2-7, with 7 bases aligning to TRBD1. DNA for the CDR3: TGTGCCAGTGTTCGGGGACAGAACTACGAGCAGTACTTC. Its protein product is CASVRGQNYEQYF.